One T cell receptor (beta chain) is described in this entry. Its antigen remains unidentified. Base-call qualities are not available, and no considerably larger clone is one nucleotide away. The immunoSEQ Assay, a bias-controlled multiplex PCR, was used to amplify TCRbeta CDR3 regions from genomic DNA. Per the original workflow: The number of nucleated cells in each sample was estimated by amplification of reference gene primers within the assay. To quantify the absolute abundance of each unique TCRbeta CDR3 rearrangement, sequence reads were collapsed and filtered. For each sample, productive Simpson clonality was calculated as the square root of Simpson's diversity index across productive rearrangements. This immuneACCESS table, as held by TCRdb, lists in-frame sequences with V and J called but not all clones. Of the missing ones, under half trace to an unresolved V gene in checked studies; the others have no known cause. V and J calls and clone size are as listed in that table; D and trimming were resolved from the DNA. The sample records approximately 140,000 clones, 80% to 90% of which are singletons. The ten largest account for about 3.5% of the sample.

The data derive from a study of blood T cell repertoires in COVID-19 (dated by TCRdb to the early 2020s). Looking at the study overall: Samples covering the acute and convalescent phases of COVID-19 were provided by collaborators in the United States, Italy and Spain. The material from the prospective study consisted of cDNA or gDNA derived from T cells, B-cell-depleted T cells, or PBMCs. Deeply sampled blood TCRbeta repertoires from subjects exposed to, actively infected with, or recovered from COVID-19 were included in the dataset. The repertoires were released in a freely available public database intended as a resource for research on the immune response to SARS-CoV-2. The samples were drawn from the first 160 participants of the ongoing ImmuneRACE study and from 1,254 subjects provided by 6 global collaborators. A de-identified subject ID, COVID-19 status, age in years and sex were almost always included in the sample metadata. Where available, HLA class I and class II types were obtained from metadata supplied by the sample provider rather than from assay-based typing.

The CDR3 goes from the cysteine to the phenylalanine over 14 residues. The entry retains the CDR3 DNA only, 42 bases that are in frame from base 1. Per the germline V gene (reference sequence), LGHDT is the CDR1 and YNNKEL is the CDR2. At the junction V is shortened by 0 bases and J by 2 bases, with 7 bases in between. Overall study results and their limits: Clinical and demographic metadata were provided uncurated, with the amount varying by source and participant.

The collaborating institutions used their own protocols to collect whole blood in K2EDTA tubes. For TCRbeta analysis, collaborator samples were shipped as frozen whole blood, as isolated PBMCs, or as DNA extracted from either sample type. The sequence is built from TRBV3-1 (or the pseudogene TRBV3-2) and TRBJ1-1, with no reliable assignment of the D segment. The clonotype comes from a man aged 65 to 79 with acute or convalescent COVID-19. The sequencing sample was made of peripheral blood. The DNA is TGTGCCAGCAGCCAAGAGGCCCGAAACACTGAAGCTTTCTTT. The encoded protein is CASSQEARNTEAFF.